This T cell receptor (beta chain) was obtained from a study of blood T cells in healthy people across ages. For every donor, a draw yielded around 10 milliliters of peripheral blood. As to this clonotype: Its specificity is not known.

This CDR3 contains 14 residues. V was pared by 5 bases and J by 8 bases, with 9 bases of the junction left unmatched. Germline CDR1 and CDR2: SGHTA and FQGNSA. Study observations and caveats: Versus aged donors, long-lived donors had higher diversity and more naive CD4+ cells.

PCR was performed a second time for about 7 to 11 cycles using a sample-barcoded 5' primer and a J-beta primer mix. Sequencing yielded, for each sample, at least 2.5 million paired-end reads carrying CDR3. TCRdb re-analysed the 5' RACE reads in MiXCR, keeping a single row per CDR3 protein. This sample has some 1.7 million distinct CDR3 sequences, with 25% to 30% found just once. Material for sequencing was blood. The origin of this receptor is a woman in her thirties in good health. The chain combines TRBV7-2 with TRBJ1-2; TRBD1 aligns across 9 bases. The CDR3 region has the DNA TGTGCCAGCAGCAAAAGGACAGGGGAAGAAGGCTACACCTTC. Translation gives CASSKRTGEEGYTF.